This T cell receptor (beta chain) was retrieved from a study of T cell repertoires in cytomegalovirus infection. Study-level information: It was the public TCR beta signatures that indicated both CMV infection and matching HLA type.

The germline gives CDR1 MNHNS, CDR2 SASEGT. This CDR3 is built from 13 residues. V was clipped by 5 bases and J by 1 base, with 8 bases between them. This clonotype was found many times. Antigen: not known. TCRdb passed the reads through MiXCR, listing each CDR3 protein once. The sample contains fewer than 85,000 distinct CDR3 sequences, 4% of which appear only once. Findings of the study overall: Dominating the ex vivo response were TCR beta clonotypes that were CMV-specific and HLA-C-restricted.

The J gene is TRBJ1-1, the V gene TRBV6-1; a weak D match, TRBD1 (5 bases). This clonotype was sampled from a human donor in good health (CMV status not recorded). Some clones in this sample may be carry-over from other donors' samples. Sequencing was carried out using PBMCs. This chain's CDR3 is CASSWGGNTEAFF. CDR3 sequence (DNA): TGTGCCAGCAGTTGGGGGGGGAACACTGAAGCTTTCTTT.